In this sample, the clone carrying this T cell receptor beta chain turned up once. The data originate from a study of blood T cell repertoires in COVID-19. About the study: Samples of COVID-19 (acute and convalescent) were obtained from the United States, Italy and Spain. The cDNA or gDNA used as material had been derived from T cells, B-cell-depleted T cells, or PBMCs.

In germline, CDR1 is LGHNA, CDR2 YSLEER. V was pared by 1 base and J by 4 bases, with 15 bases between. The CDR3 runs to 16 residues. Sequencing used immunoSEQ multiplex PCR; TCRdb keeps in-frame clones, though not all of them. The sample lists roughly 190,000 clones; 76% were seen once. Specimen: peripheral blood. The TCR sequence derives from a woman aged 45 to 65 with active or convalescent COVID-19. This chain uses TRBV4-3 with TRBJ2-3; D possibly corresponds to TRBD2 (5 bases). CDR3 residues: CASSQGTPNGADTQYF. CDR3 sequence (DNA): TGCGCCAGCAGCCAAGGGACCCCGAACGGGGCAGATACGCAGTATTTT.